The 16 T cell receptor beta chains listed next were all sequenced from one sample in a study of CD8+ T cells in alopecia areata. It was cDNA, reverse transcribed from extracted RNA, that served as the sequencing template. Sequenced by immunoSEQ multiplex PCR; TCRdb stores in-frame clones only, minus some. The sample has 100,000 or so clones; 55% to 70% are singletons. Treatment denoted: oral pan-JAK inhibitor, 5-10 mg twice daily. This material consisted of CD8+ T cells sorted from blood, taken at week 56, from a patient treated with tofacitinib. The receptors derive from a human donor with alopecia areata.

This clone was seen a few times. The gene calls are TRBV28 and TRBJ2-3; 14 nucleotides match TRBD2. The CDR3 runs to 16 residues. The ends lost 5 bases at V and 6 bases at J; junction bases unmatched: 7. CDR1 is MDHEN, CDR2 SYDVKM, per germline. CDR3 protein: CASSHPGLAGVDTQYF. CDR3 nucleotides: TGTGCCAGCAGTCACCCGGGACTAGCGGGGGTTGATACGCAGTATTTT.

This chain joins TRBV9 and TRBJ2-1; 8 positions agree with TRBD2. The J segment lost 7 bases and the V segment lost 9 bases, leaving 3 bases of the junction unmatched. CDR3 length: 11 residues. Germline CDR1 reads SGDLS; CDR2 reads YYNGEE. This CDR3 reads CATASGNEQFF. In DNA, the CDR3 is TGTGCCACCGCTAGCGGGAATGAGCAGTTCTTC.

The CDR3 sequence is CASSLNAAGTVLSAFF. The CDR3 nucleotides are TGTGCCAGCAGCTTAAATGCGGCAGGCACTGTATTGTCAGCTTTCTTT. The genes are TRBV11-2 and TRBJ1-1; the D is unclear. Looked up from germline, CDR1 is SGHAT and CDR2 is FQNNGV. The V and J ends lost 2 bases and 10 bases respectively, with 23 bases between them. The CDR3 totals 16 residues.

The chain uses TRBV7-9 and TRBJ1-4, with unresolved D. The CDR3 is 13 residues long. Germline CDR1 is SEHNR and CDR2 is FQNEAQ (reference sequence). V was pared by 11 bases and J by 0 bases, with 10 bases between. For the CDR3, the DNA is TGTGCCGGTGACTTCCCAACTAATGAAAAACTGTTTTTT. Translating gives CAGDFPTNEKLFF.

The gene calls are TRBV4-2 and TRBJ2-5; 8 positions match TRBD2. CDR3 length: 16 amino acids. J gave up 2 bases and V 0 bases, and 5 bases lay outside the gene matches. Germline CDR1 is LGHNA and CDR2 is YNFKEQ. The DNA of the CDR3 is TGTGCCAGCAGCCAAGATCTGGGCGGGGGGCAAGAGACCCAGTACTTC. Protein product: CASSQDLGGGQETQYF.

This clone was detected once. This chain uses TRBV6-5 with TRBJ1-1; D is possibly TRBD1 (5 bases). CDR3 length: 15 residues. The ends were cut back, 0 bases at V and 3 bases at J, with 11 bases in the middle. In germline, CDR1 is MNHEY, CDR2 SVGAGI. CDR3 region: CASSYSRGGYTEAFF. The CDR3 DNA is TGTGCCAGCAGTTACTCAAGGGGTGGGTACACTGAAGCTTTCTTT.

Concerning this clone: This same CDR3 is encoded by further DNA sequences in the sample. V usage is TRBV20-1 and J usage is TRBJ1-1; no firm D call. There are 11 residues in the CDR3. CDR1 and CDR2 (germline): DFQATT, SNEGSKA (reference sequence). CDR3 in amino acids: CSAPLNTEAFF. CDR3 bases: TGCAGCGCTCCTTTGAACACTGAAGCTTTCTTT.

This clone has a handful of counts. The CDR3 bases are TGTGCCATCAGTGAAGACCCCACGGGAGAGACCCAGTACTTC. This codes for CAISEDPTGETQYF. The chain couples TRBV10-3 to TRBJ2-5; D call uncertain. V lost 3 bases and J 4 bases, leaving 12 bases between the germline ends. CDR3 length: 14 residues. Per germline, CDR1 ENHRY and CDR2 SYGVKD.

The chain has TRBV7-6 and TRBJ2-1; no clear D. CDR1 and CDR2 (germline): SGHVS, FNYEAQ. The CDR3 runs to 12 residues. Trimming shortened V by 2 bases and J by 5 bases, and 4 bases separated the two germline ends. Here the CDR3 DNA reads TGTGCCAGCAGCTTAAGTCACAATGAGCAGTTCTTC. Its translation: CASSLSHNEQFF.

This sequence joins TRBV5-5 and TRBJ2-7; 10 bases fit TRBD1. CDR1 is SGHKS, CDR2 YYEKEE, per germline (reference sequence). J lost 6 bases, V lost 3 bases, and 3 bases had no gene match. The CDR3 loop spans 13 amino acids. The CDR3 DNA reads as TGTGCCAGCAGCTCCGGGACAGGGGTCGAGCAGTACTTC. This translates into CASSSGTGVEQYF.

The rearrangement joins TRBV7-8 to TRBJ1-6; no firm D call. This CDR3 has 13 amino acids. Looked up from germline, CDR1 is SGHVS and CDR2 is FQNEAQ. The germline V and J ends were trimmed by 5 bases and 9 bases, with 11 bases remaining between them. Here the CDR3 reads CASSTPRGSPLHF. CDR3 coding DNA: TGTGCCAGCAGCACCCCTCGTGGTTCACCCCTCCACTTT.

The table lists this clone with a count of one. In nucleotides, the CDR3 is TGTGCCACCAGCCCAACTCGAGCGGGGGGGAACAATGAGCAGTTCTTC. Encoded protein: CATSPTRAGGNNEQFF. The chain links TRBV15 to TRBJ2-1; 10 positions match TRBD2. The CDR3 runs to 16 residues. Germline CDR1 is LNHNV and CDR2 is YYDKDF (reference sequence). The V and J ends lost 5 bases and 5 bases, in that order; junction bases with no gene match: 9.

This clone was seen only a few times. This chain links TRBV29-1 with TRBJ2-5; weak D call: TRBD2 (6 bases). Per germline, CDR1 SQVTM and CDR2 ANQGSEA. The CDR3 runs 15 residues. V lost 7 bases and J lost 10, with 28 bases in between. CDR3 loop: CSAPMTHDTGEDQYF. For the CDR3, the DNA is TGCAGCGCCCCAATGACTCACGACACCGGGGAGGACCAGTACTTC.

The chain is built from TRBV27 and TRBJ1-1; D gene unclear. Germline V gene sequence: CDR1 MNHEY, CDR2 SMNVEV (reference sequence). The CDR3 runs to 15 residues. V shed 3 bases and J shed 1 base, with 12 bases lying between them. As DNA, the CDR3 is TGTGCCAGCAGTTTTAATCCACCGGGGAACACTGAAGCTTTCTTT. It is translated as CASSFNPPGNTEAFF.

The rearrangement joins TRBV18 to TRBJ1-2; D unresolved. The CDR3 is 15 amino acids. The V end lost 2 bases, the J end lost 4 bases, and 14 bases lay between the germline ends. From germline, CDR1 is KGHSH and CDR2 LQKENI. CDR3 in DNA: TGTGCCAGCTCACCAGAAAAGGGAGGAACCTATGGCTACACCTTC. Translated: CASSPEKGGTYGYTF.

The chain couples TRBV27 to TRBJ2-5, with a tentative D call TRBD2 (6 bases). The CDR3 is made up of 14 amino acids. CDR1 and CDR2 from the germline V gene are MNHEY and SMNVEV (reference sequence). Trimming cost V 5 bases and J 4 bases, with 14 bases left between them. CDR3 sequence reads: CASSRGLSVETQYF. CDR3 DNA sequence: TGTGCCAGCAGTAGGGGACTCTCGGTAGAGACCCAGTACTTC.